This T cell receptor (beta chain) derives from a study of T-cell reconstitution after alpha-beta-depleted transplantation in children. A library of TCRbeta sequences, prepared with unique molecular identifiers, was generated. TCRdb reprocessed the PCR reads with MiXCR, giving one entry per CDR3 protein. This sample yields a few hundred thousand distinct CDR3 sequences, of which 10% to 15% are seen a single time; 2.2% belongs to the top ten. General study results and limits: Diversity and T-cell counts at one year after transplant derived mostly from new T cells. Some patients showed high day-60 TCRbeta diversity, which derived from surviving recipient T cells and thymic progenitors.

This clonotype showed up many times. Its target is not known. The CDR3 covers 16 residues. The V gene's germline CDR1 is LGHNA and CDR2 YNFKEQ. Trimming stripped 2 bases from V and 1 base from J, with 13 bases between. Sequences were derived from PBMCs, mostly from graft donor cells, sampled 360 days after TCRalphabeta/CD19-depleted stem cell transplant. This chain uses TRBV4-2 with TRBJ2-3; no clear D. This TCR came from a male patient younger than 18 who had a stem cell transplant for acute myeloid leukemia, so the T cells may come from the graft donor. The CDR3 region has the DNA TGTGCCAGCAGCCAACTGGGAACCTCTGGCACAGATACGCAGTATTTT. Its translation is CASSQLGTSGTDTQYF.